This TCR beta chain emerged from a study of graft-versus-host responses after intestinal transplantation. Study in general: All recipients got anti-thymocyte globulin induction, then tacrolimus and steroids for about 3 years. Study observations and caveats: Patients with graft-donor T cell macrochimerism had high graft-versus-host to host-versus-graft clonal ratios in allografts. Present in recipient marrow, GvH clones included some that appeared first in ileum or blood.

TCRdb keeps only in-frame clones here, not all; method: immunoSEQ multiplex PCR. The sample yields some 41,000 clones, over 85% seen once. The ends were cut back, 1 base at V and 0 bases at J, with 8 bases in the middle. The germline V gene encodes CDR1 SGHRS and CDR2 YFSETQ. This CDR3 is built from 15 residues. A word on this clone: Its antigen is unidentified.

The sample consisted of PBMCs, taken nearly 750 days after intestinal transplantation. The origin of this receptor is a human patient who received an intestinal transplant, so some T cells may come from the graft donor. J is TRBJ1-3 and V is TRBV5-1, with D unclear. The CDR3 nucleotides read TGCGCCAGCAGCTTGTATGTCAGCTCTGGAAACACCATATATTTT. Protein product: CASSLYVSSGNTIYF.